The T cell receptor (beta chain) under discussion was sequenced for a study of metastatic and nonmetastatic thyroid tumors. The wider study: Repertoire comparisons spanned blood and tumor or nodule tissue from malignant and benign thyroid patients.

Via MiXCR, TCRdb re-called the PCR reads. This table has 30,000 or so clones, about 32% appearing once. With 2 bases removed from V and 4 bases from J, the gap between germline ends came to 11 bases. Per the germline V gene, CDR1 is GTSNPN and CDR2 is SVGIG (reference sequence). CDR3 size: 14 residues. Regarding this clone: Its antigen is unknown.

Findings of the study overall: Significantly greater TCR beta diversity was reportedly found in malignant thyroid tumors than in benign nodules (in blood and tumor).

Until they underwent thyroid surgery, no patient had received any treatment. The TCR was taken from a female donor with papillary thyroid cancer or a benign thyroid nodule (not recorded which). Some clones in this sample may be carry-over from other donors' samples. The chain uses TRBV30 and TRBJ1-4; D not resolved. The sample consisted of blood. Written as DNA, the CDR3 is TGTGCCTGGAGTAACTGGGGTATTAATGAAAAACTGTTTTTT. Translating gives CAWSNWGINEKLFF.